One and the same sample provided the 18 T cell receptor beta chains below, sequenced in a study of regulatory T cells in long-lasting Graves disease. With iRepertoire HTBI primers and Arm-PCR of CDR3 regions, TCR beta libraries were built. In TCRdb, the multiplex PCR reads were re-called with MiXCR into one record per CDR3 protein. In the table there are 400,000 to 500,000 distinct CDR3 sequences, roughly 15% of which are singletons. Noted time point: newly diagnosed GD, antithyroid drugs for less than 3 months. Isolated PBMC RNA provided the starting material for the TCR library. These same records also appear under a second study, on T cells in Graves' hyperthyroidism and ophthalmopathy.

This material consisted of peripheral blood mononuclear cells (PBMCs), taken at new diagnosis, from a patient treated with antithyroid drugs. These TCRs come from a woman between 18 and 29 years old with Graves disease.

This clonotype was recorded at least ten times. The chain recombines TRBV7-2 with TRBJ2-7, with 7 positions matching TRBD1. There are 14 residues in the CDR3. V lost 4 bases to trimming and J lost 5 bases; unmatched junction nucleotides: 8. Germline V CDR1 and CDR2: SGHTA, FQGNSA. The CDR3 sequence is CASSSGTVGHEQYF. In DNA form, the CDR3 reads TGTGCCAGCAGCTCCGGGACAGTTGGCCACGAGCAGTACTTC.

The sample holds a few counts of this clonotype. The genes are TRBV29-1 and TRBJ2-2, with TRBD2 identical over 7 bases. This CDR3 contains 14 residues. Germline CDR1 SQVTM, CDR2 ANQGSEA. Trimming took 5 bases from V and 5 from J; bases not matched to a gene: 8. The CDR3 nucleotides read TGCAGCGTTTCCAGCGGGACCTCTACCGGGGAGCTGTTTTTT. Protein: CSVSSGTSTGELFF.

The chain joins TRBV3-1 to TRBJ2-4; weak D call: TRBD2 (5 bases). The CDR3 is 13 residues long. Germline V gene lookup returns CDR1 LGHDT and CDR2 YNNKEL (reference sequence). Trimming took 8 bases from V and 0 from J, leaving 8 bases between them. The CDR3 spells CASCEGAKNIQYF. The CDR3 DNA reads as TGTGCCAGCTGTGAGGGAGCCAAAAACATTCAGTACTTC.

There are many counts of this clonotype. The chain links TRBV27 to TRBJ2-1, with 10 bases identical to TRBD2. From germline, CDR1 is MNHEY and CDR2 SMNVEV (reference sequence). V shed 4 bases and J 7 bases; nucleotides not matched to a gene: 7. This CDR3 has 15 residues. The CDR3 protein is CASSSPGLASNEQFF. Here the CDR3 DNA reads TGTGCCAGCAGTTCACCGGGACTAGCGTCGAATGAGCAGTTCTTC.

This clonotype has only a few counts. The chain employs TRBV7-9 and TRBJ2-7; 9 positions agree with TRBD1. The J segment lost 4 bases and the V segment lost 5 bases, leaving 9 bases of the junction unmatched. Looked up from germline, CDR1 is SEHNR and CDR2 is FQNEAQ (reference sequence). The CDR3 covers 15 residues. CDR3: CASSPRDRVSYEQYF. The CDR3 DNA reads as TGTGCCAGCAGCCCAAGGGACAGGGTTTCTTACGAGCAGTACTTC.

This clonotype was found a few times. The rearrangement uses TRBV3-1 and TRBJ2-5; 13 nucleotides align to TRBD2. CDR3 length: 17 amino acids. V gave up 2 bases and J gave up 5 bases; unmatched junction bases: 8. Germline CDR1 and CDR2: LGHDT and YNNKEL (reference sequence). In DNA form, the CDR3 reads TGTGCCAGCAGCCAACCCGGACTAGCGGGAGAGTTTGAGACCCAGTACTTC. Amino acid sequence: CASSQPGLAGEFETQYF.

This clonotype was seen repeatedly, ten times or more. The chain uses TRBV28 and TRBJ2-7; TRBD1 aligns across 12 bases. The V and J ends lost 2 bases and 6 bases, in that order; junction bases with no gene match: 11. Germline V CDR1 and CDR2: MDHEN, SYDVKM. This CDR3 is built from 17 residues. CDR3 sequence reads: CASSLRGQGAPRGEQYF. CDR3 coding DNA: TGTGCCAGCAGTTTACGGGGACAGGGGGCGCCTAGGGGCGAGCAGTACTTC.

In this sample, this clonotype turned up a few times. The rearrangement joins TRBV24-1 to TRBJ2-5, with 10 bases matching TRBD2. The CDR3 extends over 19 amino acids. Germline V gene lookup returns CDR1 KGHDR and CDR2 SFDVKD. Losses at the gene ends were 4 bases for V and 5 bases for J; bases not matched to a gene: 18. Here the CDR3 DNA reads TGTGCCACCAGTGACTCTGTGTCGTCTAGCGGGAGAGTTGTGGAGACCCAGTACTTC. It translates to CATSDSVSSSGRVVETQYF.

The chain recombines TRBV5-1 with TRBJ1-1, with 9 bases matching TRBD1. J lost 5 bases, V lost 4 bases, and 6 bases had no gene match. The CDR3 runs to 14 residues. Germline V gives CDR1 SGHRS, CDR2 YFSETQ. The CDR3 region has the DNA TGCGCCAGCAGCGGGGGACAGGGTTTAACTGAAGCTTTCTTT. Translated: CASSGGQGLTEAFF.

This clonotype was observed once. The chain carries TRBV5-4 and TRBJ2-2, with a weak D call TRBD2 (5 bases). The germline V and J ends were trimmed by 4 bases and 1 base, with 11 bases remaining between them. The germline CDR1 and CDR2 sequences are SGHNT and YYREEE (reference sequence). The CDR3 runs to 15 residues. CDR3 in amino acids: CASSTPAGNTGELFF. The CDR3, as DNA: TGTGCCAGCAGCACCCCCGCGGGGAACACCGGGGAGCTGTTTTTT.

This clonotype has a count of ten or more. This sequence joins TRBV20-1 and TRBJ2-7; D possibly matches TRBD1 or TRBD2 (5 bases each). Germline assignment: CDR1 DFQATT and CDR2 SNEGSKA (reference sequence). V was clipped by 6 bases and J by 2 bases, with 17 bases between them. The CDR3 is 14 amino acids. CDR3 DNA sequence: TGCAGTGCAACGCCGAGGGGTTTCACCTACGAGCAGTACTTC. It encodes CSATPRGFTYEQYF.

This clonotype has only a few counts. This sequence joins TRBV18 and TRBJ2-3; no clear D gene. With 0 bases removed from V and 2 bases from J, the gap between germline ends came to 6 bases. Germline V gene lookup returns CDR1 KGHSH and CDR2 LQKENI. The CDR3 is made up of 14 amino acids. CDR3 sequence (DNA): TGTGCCAGCTCACCACCGATTGCCACAGATACGCAGTATTTT. Amino acids: CASSPPIATDTQYF.

Only a few counts were recorded for this clonotype. The V call is TRBV6-2 or TRBV6-3, the J call TRBJ1-6, with TRBD1 identical over 7 bases. Germline V lookup: CDR1 MNHEY, CDR2 SVGEGT. J gave up 10 bases and V 4 bases, and 4 bases lay outside the gene matches. The CDR3 is 13 amino acids. The CDR3 region has the DNA TGTGCCAGCAGTTGGGACAGTTCCTCACCCCTCCACTTT. Protein: CASSWDSSSPLHF.

The rearrangement links TRBV29-1 to TRBJ2-7, with 8 bases matching TRBD1. CDR3 size: 12 residues. Germline-derived CDR1 and CDR2 are SQVTM and ANQGSEA. The CDR3 spells CGIRQGSYEQYF. In DNA form, the CDR3 reads TGCGGTATTCGACAGGGGTCCTACGAGCAGTACTTC.

The rearrangement joins TRBV27 to TRBJ2-2, with D uncertain. The germline V gene encodes CDR1 MNHEY and CDR2 SMNVEV (reference sequence). V lost 5 bases and J lost 8, with 9 bases in between. This CDR3 contains 12 residues. The CDR3 DNA follows: TGTGCCAGCAGTCTCGACCCTGGGGAGCTGTTTTTT. Its translation is CASSLDPGELFF.

This clonotype was counted at least ten times. The rearrangement links TRBV20-1 to TRBJ2-1; 12 nucleotides match TRBD2. J gave up 8 bases and V 6 bases, and 8 bases lay outside the gene matches. This CDR3 comprises 14 residues. Germline assignment: CDR1 DFQATT and CDR2 SNEGSKA (reference sequence). The CDR3 nucleotides are TGCAGTGCGACAACTAGCGGGAGGTGGGATGAGCAGTTCTTC. Translating gives CSATTSGRWDEQFF.

This clonotype occurred a few times. This chain uses TRBV18 with TRBJ2-5; D tentatively fits TRBD1 or TRBD2 (5 bases each). Trimming left V 3 bases short and J 5 bases short, with 22 bases between. Germline V gene lookup returns CDR1 KGHSH and CDR2 LQKENI. The CDR3 spans 17 residues. The CDR3 region has the DNA TGTGCCAGCTCACCCCTCGCCCCAGGGCTTAGCGTCGAGACCCAGTACTTC. It is translated as CASSPLAPGLSVETQYF.

This clonotype was observed at least ten times. The chain employs TRBV2 and TRBJ2-2; D not certain. This CDR3 spans 16 amino acids. The germline V gene encodes CDR1 SNHLY and CDR2 FYNNEI. The V gene lost 4 bases and the J gene lost 5 bases, with 17 bases spanning the gap. The CDR3 protein is CASSGVFMWSTGELFF. The CDR3 DNA follows: TGTGCCAGCAGTGGCGTATTCATGTGGAGTACCGGGGAGCTGTTTTTT.